Listed below are T cell receptor beta chains from one sample, sequenced in a study of T cells after posttransplantation cyclophosphamide. The method was immunoSEQ multiplex PCR; TCRdb's version includes in-frame clones alone and lacks a portion of them. This table has about 21,000 clones, 80% to 90% appearing once. The sample was PBMCs, taken about 360 days after allogeneic stem cell transplant with calcineurin inhibitor and methotrexate. The origin of the receptors is a female patient between 30 and 40 years old who received an allogeneic stem cell transplant from an unrelated donor, was CMV-positive, and had acute and chronic GVHD. The graft donor may be the source of some T cells. Each CDR3 is given with its conserved first and last residue. The D gene is left open where the match is weak. Where a row states a size, it is once, few, many or the class of an expanded clone; other rows omit it.

d_gene: TRBD2; abundance: -; v_gene: TRBV6-5; len: 14; j_gene: TRBJ2-4; CDR3nt: TGTGCCAGCAGTTACGGACTAGCGGAAAACATTCAGTACTTC; CDR3aa: CASSYGLAENIQYF
d_gene: TRBD2; abundance: -; v_gene: TRBV5-8; len: 17; j_gene: TRBJ2-1; CDR3nt: TGTGCCAGCAGCTTGGGTACCGGGACTAGGGGCCACAATGAGCAGTTCTTC; CDR3aa: CASSLGTGTRGHNEQFF
d_gene: TRBD1; abundance: -; v_gene: TRBV6-1; len: 16; j_gene: TRBJ1-5; CDR3nt: TGTGCCAGCAGTGAAGGGGAAGGACAGGGGAATCAGCCCCAGCATTTT; CDR3aa: CASSEGEGQGNQPQHF
d_gene: -; abundance: -; v_gene: TRBV2; len: 14; j_gene: TRBJ2-3; CDR3nt: TGTGCCAGCAGAATTGACTTTTCCACAGATACGCAGTATTTT; CDR3aa: CASRIDFSTDTQYF
d_gene: TRBD2; abundance: -; v_gene: TRBV5-1; len: 15; j_gene: TRBJ2-1; CDR3nt: TGCGCCAGCAGCTTGGATAGCGGGAGGGCCTATGAGCAGTTCTTC; CDR3aa: CASSLDSGRAYEQFF
d_gene: -; abundance: -; v_gene: TRBV15; len: 14; j_gene: TRBJ2-3; CDR3nt: TGTGCCACCAGCAGCCACATGGGCACAGATACGCAGTATTTT; CDR3aa: CATSSHMGTDTQYF
d_gene: TRBD1; abundance: -; v_gene: TRBV27; len: 15; j_gene: TRBJ1-6; CDR3nt: TGTGCCAGCAGAGCCCCCCGGACAGGGAATTCACCCCTCCACTTT; CDR3aa: CASRAPRTGNSPLHF
d_gene: TRBD1; abundance: -; v_gene: TRBV10-2; len: 15; j_gene: TRBJ1-2; CDR3nt: TGCGCCAGCCTTCCCCCGACAGGGGGAGACTATGGCTACACCTTC; CDR3aa: CASLPPTGGDYGYTF
d_gene: -; abundance: -; v_gene: TRBV6-6; len: 15; j_gene: TRBJ2-7; CDR3nt: TGTGCCAGCACCTACGCATCAGGAAGCTCCTACGAGCAGTACTTC; CDR3aa: CASTYASGSSYEQYF
d_gene: -; abundance: once; v_gene: TRBV4-3; len: 13; j_gene: TRBJ2-2; CDR3nt: TGCGCCAGCAGCCATGGGGAGACCGGGGAGCTGTTTTTT; CDR3aa: CASSHGETGELFF
d_gene: -; abundance: -; v_gene: TRBV29-1; len: 15; j_gene: TRBJ2-5; CDR3nt: TGCAGCGTCTCTGGTCGAGGAGGCGAGCGAGAGACCCAGTACTTC; CDR3aa: CSVSGRGGERETQYF
d_gene: TRBD1; abundance: -; v_gene: TRBV5-4; len: 15; j_gene: TRBJ1-5; CDR3nt: TGTGCCAGCAGCTTGGACCTCGACAGGGAGCAGCCCCAGCATTTT; CDR3aa: CASSLDLDREQPQHF
d_gene: TRBD1; abundance: -; v_gene: TRBV7-8; len: 15; j_gene: TRBJ1-1; CDR3nt: TGTGCCAGCAGCCCTAGGACAGGGGGGTACACTGAAGCTTTCTTT; CDR3aa: CASSPRTGGYTEAFF
d_gene: -; abundance: -; v_gene: TRBV29-1; len: 19; j_gene: TRBJ1-2; CDR3nt: TGCAGCGTTGAAGAAACGGTTCGGGACACGGGAACTTCCGACTATGGCTACACCTTC; CDR3aa: CSVEETVRDTGTSDYGYTF
d_gene: -; abundance: -; v_gene: TRBV5-5; len: 15; j_gene: TRBJ1-4; CDR3nt: TGTGCCAGCAGCTTGTTGGCAGGCGCTAATGAAAAACTGTTTTTT; CDR3aa: CASSLLAGANEKLFF
d_gene: -; abundance: -; v_gene: TRBV6-1; len: 13; j_gene: TRBJ1-6; CDR3nt: TGTGCCACCCACGCGGGGTATAATTCACCCCTCCACTTT; CDR3aa: CATHAGYNSPLHF
d_gene: -; abundance: -; v_gene: TRBV27; len: 15; j_gene: TRBJ1-6; CDR3nt: TGTGCCAGCAAGAGAGGAAGCTCCTATAATTCACCCCTCCACTTT; CDR3aa: CASKRGSSYNSPLHF
d_gene: TRBD1; abundance: -; v_gene: TRBV5-1; len: 16; j_gene: TRBJ2-3; CDR3nt: TGCGCCAGCAGCGATCGGACAGGGGGTAGCACAGATACGCAGTATTTT; CDR3aa: CASSDRTGGSTDTQYF
d_gene: -; abundance: -; v_gene: TRBV7-6; len: 13; j_gene: TRBJ1-1; CDR3nt: TGTGCCAGCAGCAAGGACATGAACACTGAAGCTTTCTTT; CDR3aa: CASSKDMNTEAFF
d_gene: -; abundance: -; v_gene: TRBV6-1; len: 14; j_gene: TRBJ1-4; CDR3nt: TGTGCCAGCAGTGAAGGGCAAGGGGGTGAAAAACTGTTTTTT; CDR3aa: CASSEGQGGEKLFF
d_gene: TRBD2; abundance: -; v_gene: TRBV9; len: 16; j_gene: TRBJ2-5; CDR3nt: TGTGCCAGCAGCGTAGCTAGCGGGAGGGCCGGGGAGACCCAGTACTTC; CDR3aa: CASSVASGRAGETQYF
d_gene: TRBD2; abundance: -; v_gene: TRBV29-1; len: 16; j_gene: TRBJ2-3; CDR3nt: TGCAGCGTGACCGGGACTAAGGGCCTGAGCACAGATACGCAGTATTTT; CDR3aa: CSVTGTKGLSTDTQYF
d_gene: TRBD2; abundance: few; v_gene: TRBV5-4; len: 16; j_gene: TRBJ2-2; CDR3nt: TGTGCCAGCAGCTTGGTATTAGCGGGAATGACCGGGGAGCTGTTTTTT; CDR3aa: CASSLVLAGMTGELFF
d_gene: TRBD1; abundance: -; v_gene: TRBV5-1; len: 16; j_gene: TRBJ2-3; CDR3nt: TGCGCCAGCAGCTTGGCGGACAGGGGTAACACAGATACGCAGTATTTT; CDR3aa: CASSLADRGNTDTQYF
d_gene: TRBD1; abundance: -; v_gene: TRBV6-5; len: 11; j_gene: TRBJ1-1; CDR3nt: TGTGCCAGCAGCAGGGGGACTGAAGCTTTCTTT; CDR3aa: CASSRGTEAFF
d_gene: TRBD2; abundance: -; v_gene: TRBV30; len: 15; j_gene: TRBJ2-1; CDR3nt: TGTGCCTGGAGTCCGATAGCGGGGGGCCCAAATGAGCAGTTCTTC; CDR3aa: CAWSPIAGGPNEQFF
d_gene: -; abundance: -; v_gene: TRBV29-1; len: 12; j_gene: TRBJ2-5; CDR3nt: TGCAGCGTTTTCGGGGGAGGAGAGACCCAGTACTTC; CDR3aa: CSVFGGGETQYF
d_gene: TRBD1; abundance: -; v_gene: TRBV30; len: 15; j_gene: TRBJ1-2; CDR3nt: TGTGCCTGGAGCGATTCTCGGGACAGCCGCTATGGCTACACCTTC; CDR3aa: CAWSDSRDSRYGYTF
d_gene: TRBD2; abundance: -; v_gene: TRBV11-2; len: 15; j_gene: TRBJ2-1; CDR3nt: TGTGCCAGCAGCTTAGTAGCGGGAGTATTAGATGAGCAGTTCTTC; CDR3aa: CASSLVAGVLDEQFF
d_gene: TRBD2; abundance: -; v_gene: TRBV5-4; len: 15; j_gene: TRBJ2-1; CDR3nt: TGTGCCAGCAGCCCGGGACTAGCGGGAGCCAATGAGCAGTTCTTC; CDR3aa: CASSPGLAGANEQFF
d_gene: TRBD2; abundance: -; v_gene: TRBV7-6; len: 13; j_gene: TRBJ2-1; CDR3nt: TGTGCCAGCGGCGGGACTACCTACAATGAGCAGTTCTTC; CDR3aa: CASGGTTYNEQFF
d_gene: -; abundance: -; v_gene: TRBV5-4; len: 15; j_gene: TRBJ1-1; CDR3nt: TGTGCCAGCAGCGACCAAGGACATTTGAACACTGAAGCTTTCTTT; CDR3aa: CASSDQGHLNTEAFF
d_gene: -; abundance: few; v_gene: TRBV14; len: 14; j_gene: TRBJ1-1; CDR3nt: TGTGCCAGCAGCCAAGCGGGGGTTAGGACTGAAGCTTTCTTT; CDR3aa: CASSQAGVRTEAFF